Included here is one T cell receptor beta chain sequence, with context. The antigen it binds to is not known. No much larger clone is present one base from it, and per-base qualities are unavailable. The donors were around 39 Caucasian individuals from Russia, aged roughly 6 to 100 years, who were systemically healthy. Roughly 9.5 milliliters of peripheral blood were drawn from each donor into EDTA-treated Vacutainer tubes. Ficoll-Paque density-gradient centrifugation was used to isolate PBMCs, with at least 7 million per sample. Total RNA, at least 6 micrograms per sample, was extracted from PBMCs with Trizol reagent. For every donor, flow cytometry on a PBMC aliquot measured the percentage of naive CD45RAhigh/CD27high T cells. Libraries were constructed by 5' RACE. Data came from an Illumina HiSeq 2500. A second PCR of roughly 7 to 12 cycles was run with a J-beta primer mix and a sample-barcoded 5' primer. Each TCR beta cDNA molecule received a unique molecular identifier from a template-switch 5' adaptor carrying 12 random nucleotides. Each sample yielded at least 3 million CDR3-containing paired-end reads. All of the RNA was converted into first-strand cDNA using the Mint cDNA synthesis kit, with a TRBC-specific oligonucleotide serving as the primer. All cDNA was treated with uracil-DNA glycosylase and then went through a first 18-cycle PCR with the universal primers M1SS and BC2_uni_R. For the original study's pipeline: For normalization, 1 million high-quality reads were randomly selected from each sample, with every read carrying a distinct molecular identifier. Reads with shared molecular identifiers were discarded instead of being binned into consensus sequences. MiTCR, run with a Q25 quality threshold and the strictest error-elimination algorithm, handled CDR3 identification, clonotype clustering and error correction. A nonparametric unseen species model using Euler transformation provided a lower-bound estimate of total TCR beta diversity. TCRdb reanalyzed the raw reads on its own, using fastp at Q25 for trimming and MiXCR for clone calling, and kept in-frame beta chains. CDR3 protein sequences are deduplicated, and each keeps its most common genes and DNA. TCRdb's processing, not the study's, gives the V and J calls here. The table for this sample lists 600,000 to 850,000 distinct CDR3 sequences; about 42% of them were counted only once. Around 20% of the sample is taken by the ten largest.

The CDR3 goes from the cysteine to the phenylalanine over 14 residues. Only the CDR3 region is kept as DNA, spanning 42 bases read in frame from base 1. As encoded in the germline V gene, CDR1 is LGHNA while CDR2 is YNFKEQ. At the junction V is shortened by 0 bases and J by 7 bases, with 12 bases in between. The data were taken from a study of blood T cells in healthy people across ages (dated by TCRdb to the mid-2010s). About the full investigation: In model experiments, roughly one uniquely barcoded TCR beta cDNA molecule per two T cells was captured by template switching. Age-related changes in TCR beta repertoire diversity were measured in the study by deep sequencing normalized with unique cDNA molecular identifiers. Four age groups were formed from the donors: young (average roughly 15 years), middle-aged (approximately 39), aged (about 62) and long-lived (about 80). To avoid experimental bias, donors of different ages were spread randomly across the sequencing lanes. For two donors (one aged 18 to 30 and one aged 80 or older), the study analyzed two additional independent replicas of 1 million unique cDNA reads from the same blood draw. Beyond this particular receptor, the publication reports: Since profiling was done on bulk unsorted PBMCs, naive and antigen-experienced compartments could not be conclusively compared. As age increased, observed TCR beta diversity per million T cells dropped in a roughly linear way, and a significant reduction was already evident by age 40. Compared with the aged group, the long-lived group had more naive CD4+ T cells, fewer expanded clones and increased TCR diversity, suggesting age selection. A strong correlation was found between observed TCR beta diversity and the percentage of naive T cells measured by flow cytometry. Estimates of total diversity based on one million sequenced T cells were considered lower bounds and underestimates. The CMV infection status of donors was not known, potentially confounding age-related changes in expanded clonotypes.

The sequenced material came from blood. The chain is made from TRBV4-2 and TRBJ1-1; possibly the D gene is TRBD1, per 5 matching bases. The sequence was obtained from a woman aged 55-75 years in good health. The CDR3 region reads CASSQEERGREAFF. Here is the DNA: TGTGCCAGCAGCCAAGAGGAAAGGGGTCGTGAAGCTTTCTTT.